These T cell receptor beta chains were read from a single sample in a study of beta chain features in type 1 diabetes. TCRdb's table, derived via immunoSEQ multiplex PCR, lists solely in-frame clones and lacks some. Of about 620,000 clones in the sample, about 14% were seen once. The sequenced sample consisted of naive CD4+ T cells from blood. The receptors originated from a young man in good health. CDR3s include the opening cysteine and the closing phenylalanine or tryptophan. D genes are given only for firm matches. Clone size is stated in some rows and not others, as once, few, many or a class when expanded.

cdr3_length: 13; v_call: TRBV7-9; clone_size: few; j_call: TRBJ2-7; d_call: TRBD2; cdr3_aa: CASKRAGVYEQYF; cdr3_nt: TGTGCCAGCAAGAGGGCGGGAGTCTACGAGCAGTACTTC
cdr3_length: 13; v_call: TRBV4-2; clone_size: few; j_call: TRBJ2-7; d_call: NA; cdr3_aa: CASSQDRSNEQYF; cdr3_nt: TGTGCCAGCAGCCAAGATCGAAGCAACGAGCAGTACTTC
cdr3_length: 15; v_call: TRBV7-3; clone_size: few; j_call: TRBJ2-7; d_call: NA; cdr3_aa: CASRDGTLGVYEQYF; cdr3_nt: TGTGCCAGCAGGGACGGGACCTTAGGGGTCTACGAGCAGTACTTC
cdr3_length: 14; v_call: TRBV7-9; clone_size: NA; j_call: TRBJ2-4; d_call: NA; cdr3_aa: CASSTIMGGYIQYF; cdr3_nt: TGTGCCAGCAGCACCATTATGGGCGGGTACATTCAGTACTTC
cdr3_length: 12; v_call: TRBV7-2; clone_size: few; j_call: TRBJ1-1; d_call: NA; cdr3_aa: CASSLERVKAFF; cdr3_nt: TGTGCCAGCAGCTTAGAGCGGGTTAAAGCTTTCTTT
cdr3_length: 16; v_call: TRBV25-1; clone_size: many; j_call: TRBJ2-4; d_call: NA; cdr3_aa: CASSGPQTLGGNIQYF; cdr3_nt: TGTGCCAGCAGTGGACCCCAGACCCTTGGAGGAAACATTCAGTACTTC
cdr3_length: 16; v_call: TRBV6-5; clone_size: few; j_call: TRBJ2-5; d_call: NA; cdr3_aa: CASSFSLNTVGETQYF; cdr3_nt: TGTGCCAGCAGTTTCTCACTGAACACCGTCGGGGAGACCCAGTACTTC
cdr3_length: 14; v_call: TRBV18; clone_size: few; j_call: TRBJ1-1; d_call: NA; cdr3_aa: CASSHDRAHSEAFF; cdr3_nt: TGTGCCAGCTCACACGACAGAGCTCATTCTGAAGCTTTCTTT
cdr3_length: 16; v_call: TRBV19; clone_size: NA; j_call: TRBJ2-4; d_call: TRBD1; cdr3_aa: CASSRRGQGASDIQYF; cdr3_nt: TGTGCCAGTAGTAGACGGGGACAGGGGGCTTCGGACATTCAGTACTTC
cdr3_length: 13; v_call: TRBV19; clone_size: few; j_call: TRBJ1-6; d_call: TRBD1; cdr3_aa: CAATTGRNSPLHF; cdr3_nt: TGTGCCGCGACGACAGGGCGTAATTCACCCCTCCACTTT
cdr3_length: 14; v_call: TRBV9; clone_size: NA; j_call: TRBJ1-1; d_call: NA; cdr3_aa: CASKHVGDGTEAFF; cdr3_nt: TGTGCCAGCAAGCACGTCGGGGATGGCACTGAAGCTTTCTTT
cdr3_length: 15; v_call: TRBV4-1; clone_size: few; j_call: TRBJ2-7; d_call: TRBD2; cdr3_aa: CASSHGLAASYEQYF; cdr3_nt: TGCGCCAGCAGCCATGGACTAGCGGCCTCCTACGAGCAGTACTTC
cdr3_length: 16; v_call: TRBV11-1; clone_size: NA; j_call: TRBJ2-1; d_call: NA; cdr3_aa: CASSLERSPFYNEQFF; cdr3_nt: TGTGCCAGCAGCTTAGAGCGGAGTCCCTTTTACAATGAGCAGTTCTTC
cdr3_length: 16; v_call: TRBV5-6; clone_size: NA; j_call: TRBJ1-2; d_call: TRBD1; cdr3_aa: CASSFSPSGGNYGYTF; cdr3_nt: TGTGCCAGCAGCTTTAGCCCGTCAGGGGGGAACTATGGCTACACCTTC
cdr3_length: 14; v_call: TRBV2; clone_size: NA; j_call: TRBJ1-2; d_call: NA; cdr3_aa: CASSDLVTAYGYTF; cdr3_nt: TGTGCCAGCAGTGACTTAGTGACAGCCTATGGCTACACCTTC
cdr3_length: 13; v_call: TRBV9; clone_size: few; j_call: TRBJ2-5; d_call: TRBD1; cdr3_aa: CASSVTGEETQYF; cdr3_nt: TGTGCCAGCAGCGTCACAGGGGAGGAGACCCAGTACTTC
cdr3_length: 12; v_call: TRBV10-3; clone_size: few; j_call: TRBJ2-2; d_call: NA; cdr3_aa: CAIRVNTGELFF; cdr3_nt: TGTGCCATCAGAGTCAACACCGGGGAGCTGTTTTTT
cdr3_length: 13; v_call: TRBV5-1; clone_size: few; j_call: TRBJ2-2; d_call: NA; cdr3_aa: CASSLAGVGELFF; cdr3_nt: TGCGCCAGCAGCTTGGCCGGGGTCGGGGAGCTGTTTTTT
cdr3_length: 15; v_call: TRBV5-4; clone_size: NA; j_call: TRBJ1-2; d_call: TRBD1; cdr3_aa: CASSLPGTASMADTF; cdr3_nt: TGTGCCAGCAGCTTGCCGGGGACAGCCTCTATGGCGGACACCTTC
cdr3_length: 13; v_call: TRBV6-5; clone_size: NA; j_call: TRBJ2-7; d_call: NA; cdr3_aa: CASSVTVAYEQYF; cdr3_nt: TGTGCCAGCAGTGTAACAGTGGCCTACGAGCAGTACTTC
cdr3_length: 13; v_call: TRBV27; clone_size: NA; j_call: TRBJ2-5; d_call: NA; cdr3_aa: CASCRHGSETQYF; cdr3_nt: TGTGCCAGCTGTCGTCATGGTTCGGAGACCCAGTACTTC
cdr3_length: 16; v_call: TRBV19; clone_size: few; j_call: TRBJ2-3; d_call: NA; cdr3_aa: CASSIGGWPSTDTQYF; cdr3_nt: TGTGCCAGTAGTATAGGCGGCTGGCCTAGCACAGATACGCAGTATTTT
cdr3_length: 15; v_call: TRBV7-2; clone_size: few; j_call: TRBJ1-4; d_call: NA; cdr3_aa: CASSLLQTTNEKLFF; cdr3_nt: TGTGCCAGCAGCTTACTACAAACAACTAATGAAAAACTGTTTTTT
cdr3_length: 15; v_call: TRBV27; clone_size: NA; j_call: TRBJ2-7; d_call: TRBD2; cdr3_aa: CASSLKRGASYEQYF; cdr3_nt: TGTGCCAGCAGTTTAAAGCGGGGGGCTTCCTACGAGCAGTACTTC
cdr3_length: 15; v_call: TRBV27; clone_size: NA; j_call: TRBJ2-6; d_call: NA; cdr3_aa: CASSLGTPGANVLTF; cdr3_nt: TGTGCCAGCAGTTTAGGGACACCTGGGGCCAACGTCCTGACTTTC
cdr3_length: 14; v_call: TRBV5-1; clone_size: few; j_call: TRBJ2-7; d_call: NA; cdr3_aa: CASSRQDKTYEQYF; cdr3_nt: TGCGCCAGCAGCCGACAGGACAAGACCTACGAGCAGTACTTC
cdr3_length: 15; v_call: TRBV19; clone_size: NA; j_call: TRBJ1-5; d_call: TRBD1; cdr3_aa: CASSLWTGGNQPQHF; cdr3_nt: TGTGCCAGTAGTCTGTGGACAGGGGGCAATCAGCCCCAGCATTTT
cdr3_length: 17; v_call: TRBV27; clone_size: NA; j_call: TRBJ1-1; d_call: TRBD1; cdr3_aa: CASSRQGQGLRPTEAFF; cdr3_nt: TGTGCCAGCAGTCGGCAAGGACAGGGACTTAGACCAACTGAAGCTTTCTTT
cdr3_length: 19; v_call: TRBV4-2; clone_size: NA; j_call: TRBJ2-1; d_call: TRBD2; cdr3_aa: CASSQSGTSGRGSYNEQFF; cdr3_nt: TGTGCCAGCAGCCAGTCCGGGACTAGCGGGAGGGGCTCCTACAATGAGCAGTTCTTC
cdr3_length: 13; v_call: TRBV5-1; clone_size: NA; j_call: TRBJ2-1; d_call: TRBD2; cdr3_aa: CATTSGNYNEQFF; cdr3_nt: TGCGCCACAACTAGCGGGAACTACAATGAGCAGTTCTTC
cdr3_length: 15; v_call: TRBV4-3; clone_size: NA; j_call: TRBJ1-2; d_call: TRBD1; cdr3_aa: CASSQDSGQAVGYTF; cdr3_nt: TGCGCCAGCAGCCAGGATTCGGGACAGGCCGTCGGCTACACCTTC
cdr3_length: 15; v_call: TRBV5-1; clone_size: few; j_call: TRBJ2-3; d_call: NA; cdr3_aa: CASSWPGTRTDTQYF; cdr3_nt: TGCGCCAGCAGCTGGCCCGGGACCCGCACAGATACGCAGTATTTT
cdr3_length: 13; v_call: TRBV7-2; clone_size: NA; j_call: TRBJ2-5; d_call: NA; cdr3_aa: CASSGGWRETQYF; cdr3_nt: TGTGCCAGCAGCGGGGGGTGGAGAGAGACCCAGTACTTC
cdr3_length: 15; v_call: TRBV9; clone_size: few; j_call: TRBJ2-5; d_call: TRBD2; cdr3_aa: CASSLAGGLKETQYF; cdr3_nt: TGTGCCAGCAGCCTAGCGGGGGGCCTTAAAGAGACCCAGTACTTC
cdr3_length: 16; v_call: TRBV4-3; clone_size: few; j_call: TRBJ1-2; d_call: NA; cdr3_aa: CASSQTAITGNYGYTF; cdr3_nt: TGCGCCAGCAGCCAAACCGCGATCACAGGGAACTATGGCTACACCTTC
cdr3_length: 11; v_call: TRBV7-9; clone_size: few; j_call: TRBJ1-1; d_call: NA; cdr3_aa: CASSRETEAFF; cdr3_nt: TGTGCCAGCAGCCGGGAGACTGAAGCTTTCTTT
cdr3_length: 13; v_call: TRBV5-6; clone_size: NA; j_call: TRBJ1-2; d_call: NA; cdr3_aa: CASSLVSGDGYTF; cdr3_nt: TGTGCCAGCAGCTTGGTATCGGGGGACGGCTACACCTTC
cdr3_length: 15; v_call: TRBV7-2; clone_size: few; j_call: TRBJ1-5; d_call: TRBD1; cdr3_aa: CASSLRGHGNQPQHF; cdr3_nt: TGTGCCAGCAGCTTGAGGGGGCATGGCAATCAGCCCCAGCATTTT
cdr3_length: 14; v_call: TRBV7-2; clone_size: NA; j_call: TRBJ1-5; d_call: NA; cdr3_aa: CASSPVRGNQPQHF; cdr3_nt: TGTGCCAGCAGCCCGGTTAGGGGCAATCAGCCCCAGCATTTT
cdr3_length: 13; v_call: TRBV15; clone_size: NA; j_call: TRBJ1-2; d_call: TRBD1; cdr3_aa: CATSRGTGDGYTF; cdr3_nt: TGTGCCACCAGCAGAGGGACAGGGGATGGCTACACCTTC
cdr3_length: 17; v_call: TRBV7-2; clone_size: NA; j_call: TRBJ2-5; d_call: NA; cdr3_aa: CASSRLFVSQAQGTQYF; cdr3_nt: TGTGCCAGCAGTCGACTATTCGTCAGCCAGGCCCAGGGGACCCAGTACTTC
cdr3_length: 15; v_call: TRBV7-9; clone_size: few; j_call: TRBJ1-4; d_call: NA; cdr3_aa: CASSFRDAGNEKLFF; cdr3_nt: TGTGCCAGCAGCTTCCGGGACGCAGGGAATGAAAAACTGTTTTTT
cdr3_length: 15; v_call: TRBV4-2; clone_size: few; j_call: TRBJ2-2; d_call: TRBD1; cdr3_aa: CASSQDIQGTGELFF; cdr3_nt: TGTGCCAGCAGCCAAGATATACAGGGGACCGGGGAGCTGTTTTTT
cdr3_length: 20; v_call: TRBV30; clone_size: few; j_call: TRBJ2-1; d_call: NA; cdr3_aa: CAWSVIILPPSTSSYNEQFF; cdr3_nt: TGTGCCTGGAGTGTGATTATCCTCCCTCCCTCTACGAGCTCCTACAATGAGCAGTTCTTC
cdr3_length: 14; v_call: TRBV11-2; clone_size: NA; j_call: TRBJ1-5; d_call: NA; cdr3_aa: CASSFGPSNQPQHF; cdr3_nt: TGTGCCAGCAGCTTCGGGCCTAGCAATCAGCCCCAGCATTTT
cdr3_length: 15; v_call: TRBV14; clone_size: NA; j_call: TRBJ2-7; d_call: NA; cdr3_aa: CATASLADGSYEQYF; cdr3_nt: TGTGCCACCGCCAGCTTGGCGGATGGCTCCTACGAGCAGTACTTC